The TCR beta chain described here comes from a study of post-analysis software for immune sequencing data. About the research overall: Clinical courses comprised relapsing-remitting, secondary progressive and progressive-relapsing multiple sclerosis. The study, taken as a whole, reports: Five TRBV segments, including TRBV5-6, TRBV5-1 and TRBV20-1, were more frequent in patients than controls. Multiple sclerosis patients had significantly lower normalized Chao1 diversity than controls. F measure showed strong co-clustering of same-batch samples.

TCR beta cDNA libraries included unique molecular identifiers. Once about 0.95 to 10 million T cells were used, 400,000 to 550,000 cDNA molecules resulted. MiXCR, run by TCRdb on the PCR reads, gives a single entry per CDR3 protein. The sample has about 460,000 distinct CDR3 sequences, roughly 45% seen once; the top ten hold 9.5% to 13%. CDR3 length equals 13 residues. Germline V CDR1 and CDR2: SGHRS, YFSETQ. The V and J ends lost 4 bases and 10 bases respectively, with 15 bases between them. About this clonotype: Its specificity is unknown.

This TCR derives from a girl aged 5 to 17 with multiple sclerosis. The chain combines TRBV5-1 with TRBJ2-1; D possibly corresponds to TRBD1 (6 bases). Sequencing was performed on blood. CDR3 protein: CASSQTLQGEQFF. Written as DNA, the CDR3 is TGCGCCAGCAGCCAAACTCTTCAGGGGGAGCAGTTCTTC.